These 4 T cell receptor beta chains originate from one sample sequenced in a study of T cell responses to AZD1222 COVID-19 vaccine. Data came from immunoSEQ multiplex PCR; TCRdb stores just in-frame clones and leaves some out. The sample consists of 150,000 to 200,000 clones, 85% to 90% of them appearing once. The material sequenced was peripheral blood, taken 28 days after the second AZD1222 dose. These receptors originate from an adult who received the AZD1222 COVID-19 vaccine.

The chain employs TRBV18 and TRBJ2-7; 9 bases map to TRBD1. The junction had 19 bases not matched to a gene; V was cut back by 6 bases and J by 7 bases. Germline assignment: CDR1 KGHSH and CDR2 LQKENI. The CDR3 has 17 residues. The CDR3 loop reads CASSPPGQGGKLVEQYF. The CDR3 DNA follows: TGTGCCAGCTCCCCCCCGGGACAGGGTGGGAAGCTCGTGGAGCAGTACTTC.

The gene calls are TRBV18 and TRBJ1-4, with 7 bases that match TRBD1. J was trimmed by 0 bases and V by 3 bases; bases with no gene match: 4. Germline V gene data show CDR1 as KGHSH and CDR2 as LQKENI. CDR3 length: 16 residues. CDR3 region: CASSPGTAATNEKLFF. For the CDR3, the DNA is TGTGCCAGCTCACCGGGGACAGCTGCAACTAATGAAAAACTGTTTTTT.

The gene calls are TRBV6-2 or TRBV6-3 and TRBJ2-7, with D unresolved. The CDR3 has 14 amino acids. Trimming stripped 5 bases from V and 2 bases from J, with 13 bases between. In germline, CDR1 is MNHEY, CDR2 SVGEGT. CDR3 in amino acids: CASSGFIGTYEQYF. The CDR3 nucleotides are TGTGCCAGCAGTGGTTTTATAGGAACCTACGAGCAGTACTTC.

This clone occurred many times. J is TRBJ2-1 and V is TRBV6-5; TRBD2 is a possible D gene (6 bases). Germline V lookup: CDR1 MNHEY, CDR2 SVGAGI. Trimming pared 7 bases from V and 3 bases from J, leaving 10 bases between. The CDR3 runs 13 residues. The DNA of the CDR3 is TGTGCCAGCAAGCCGACTAGCTACAATGAGCAGTTCTTC. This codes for CASKPTSYNEQFF.